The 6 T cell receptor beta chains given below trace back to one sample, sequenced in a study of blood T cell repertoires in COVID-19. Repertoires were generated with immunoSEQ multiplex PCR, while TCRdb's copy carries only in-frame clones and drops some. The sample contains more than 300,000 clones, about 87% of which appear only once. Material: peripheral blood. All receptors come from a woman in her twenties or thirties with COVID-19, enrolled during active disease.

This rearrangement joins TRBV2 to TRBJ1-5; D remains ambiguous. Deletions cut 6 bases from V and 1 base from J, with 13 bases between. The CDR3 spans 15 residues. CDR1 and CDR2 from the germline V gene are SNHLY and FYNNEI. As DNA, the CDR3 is TGTGCCAGCAGGGCGAGGGCCCGGAGCAATCAGCCCCAGCATTTT. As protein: CASRARARSNQPQHF.

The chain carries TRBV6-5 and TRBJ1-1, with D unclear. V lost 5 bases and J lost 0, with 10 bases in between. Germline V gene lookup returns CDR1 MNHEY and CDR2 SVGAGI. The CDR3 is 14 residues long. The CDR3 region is CASSSVLLNTEAFF. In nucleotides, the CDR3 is TGTGCCAGCAGTAGTGTTCTATTGAACACTGAAGCTTTCTTT.

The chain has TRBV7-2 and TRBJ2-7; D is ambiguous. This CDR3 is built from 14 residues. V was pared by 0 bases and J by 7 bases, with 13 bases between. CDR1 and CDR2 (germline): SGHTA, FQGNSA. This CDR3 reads CASSLASRYGEQYF. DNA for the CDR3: TGTGCCAGCAGCTTAGCTAGCCGATATGGGGAGCAGTACTTC.

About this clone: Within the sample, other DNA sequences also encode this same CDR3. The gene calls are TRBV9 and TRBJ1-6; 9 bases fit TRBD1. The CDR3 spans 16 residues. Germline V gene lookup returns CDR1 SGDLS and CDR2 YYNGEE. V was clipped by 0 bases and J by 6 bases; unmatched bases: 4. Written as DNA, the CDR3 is TGTGCCAGCAGCGTAGGCACAGGGGGCCTTAATTCACCCCTCCACTTT. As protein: CASSVGTGGLNSPLHF.

CDR3 nucleotides: TGTGCCAGCTCCCAATCAGGGTACCCCCTCCACTTT. This translates into CASSQSGYPLHF. The chain carries TRBV18 and TRBJ1-6, with D possibly TRBD1 on 5 matching bases. The ends were cut back, 6 bases at V and 13 bases at J, with 13 bases in the middle. In germline, CDR1 is KGHSH, CDR2 LQKENI. This CDR3 has 12 residues.

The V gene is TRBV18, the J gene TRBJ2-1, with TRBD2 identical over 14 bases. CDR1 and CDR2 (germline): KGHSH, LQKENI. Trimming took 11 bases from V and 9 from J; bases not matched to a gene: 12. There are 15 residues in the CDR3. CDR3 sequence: CASSTGTSGGPEQFF. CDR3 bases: TGTGCCTCTTCCACGGGGACTAGCGGGGGTCCTGAGCAGTTCTTC. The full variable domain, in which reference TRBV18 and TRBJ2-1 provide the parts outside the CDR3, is NAGVMQNPRHLVRRRGQEARLRCSPMKGHSHVYWYRQLPEEGLKFMVYLQKENIIDESGMPKERFSAEFPKEGPSILRIQQVVRGDSAAYFCASSTGTSGGPEQFFGPGTRLTVL.